The source of this T cell receptor beta chain is a study of post-analysis software for immune sequencing data. Study as a whole: The cohort encompassed relapsing-remitting, secondary progressive and progressive-relapsing multiple sclerosis disease courses.

This CDR3 has 16 amino acids. V was cut by 5 bases and J by 5 bases, with 21 bases left in between. The germline gives CDR1 SEHNR, CDR2 FQNEAQ (reference sequence). Tagging with unique molecular identifiers was a feature of the TCR beta cDNA libraries. TCRdb analysed the PCR reads with MiXCR anew, one entry per CDR3 protein. The sample lists about 460,000 distinct CDR3 sequences, under 55% occurring once. With regard to this clonotype: The antigen remains undetermined.

General observations from the study: Compared against controls, patients with multiple sclerosis displayed significantly lower normalized Chao1 diversity. In patients, roughly five TRBV segments were more frequent than in controls, with TRBV5-6, TRBV5-1 and TRBV20-1 among them.

The receptor comes from a girl aged 5-17 years with multiple sclerosis. Sample: blood. The chain couples TRBV7-9 to TRBJ2-5; TRBD2 is a possible D gene (6 bases). DNA of the CDR3: TGTGCCAGCAGCCGGCAGGGCCGGGAGCTTCGGGAGACCCAGTACTTC. Translated, it gives CASSRQGRELRETQYF. The full variable domain, with the rest looked up from reference TRBV7-9 and TRBJ2-5, is DTGVSQNPRHKITKRGQNVTFRCDPISEHNRLYWYRQTLGQGPEFLTYFQNEAQLEKSRLLSDRFSAERPKGSFSTLEIQRTEQGDSAMYLCASSRQGRELRETQYFGPGTRLLVL.